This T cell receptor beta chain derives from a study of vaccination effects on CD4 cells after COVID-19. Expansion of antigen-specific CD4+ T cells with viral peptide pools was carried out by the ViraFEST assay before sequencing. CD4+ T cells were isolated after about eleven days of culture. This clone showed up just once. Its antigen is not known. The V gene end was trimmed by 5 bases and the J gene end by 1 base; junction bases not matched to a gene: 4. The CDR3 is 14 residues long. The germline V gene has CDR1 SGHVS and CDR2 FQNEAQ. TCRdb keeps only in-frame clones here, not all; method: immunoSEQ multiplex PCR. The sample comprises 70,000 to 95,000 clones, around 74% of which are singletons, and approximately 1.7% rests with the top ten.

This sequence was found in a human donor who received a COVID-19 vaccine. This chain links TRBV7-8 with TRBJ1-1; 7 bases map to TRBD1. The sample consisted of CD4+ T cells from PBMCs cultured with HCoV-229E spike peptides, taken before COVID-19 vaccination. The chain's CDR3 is CASSPRQGNTEAFF. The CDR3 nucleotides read TGTGCCAGCAGCCCCCGACAGGGGAACACTGAAGCTTTCTTT.